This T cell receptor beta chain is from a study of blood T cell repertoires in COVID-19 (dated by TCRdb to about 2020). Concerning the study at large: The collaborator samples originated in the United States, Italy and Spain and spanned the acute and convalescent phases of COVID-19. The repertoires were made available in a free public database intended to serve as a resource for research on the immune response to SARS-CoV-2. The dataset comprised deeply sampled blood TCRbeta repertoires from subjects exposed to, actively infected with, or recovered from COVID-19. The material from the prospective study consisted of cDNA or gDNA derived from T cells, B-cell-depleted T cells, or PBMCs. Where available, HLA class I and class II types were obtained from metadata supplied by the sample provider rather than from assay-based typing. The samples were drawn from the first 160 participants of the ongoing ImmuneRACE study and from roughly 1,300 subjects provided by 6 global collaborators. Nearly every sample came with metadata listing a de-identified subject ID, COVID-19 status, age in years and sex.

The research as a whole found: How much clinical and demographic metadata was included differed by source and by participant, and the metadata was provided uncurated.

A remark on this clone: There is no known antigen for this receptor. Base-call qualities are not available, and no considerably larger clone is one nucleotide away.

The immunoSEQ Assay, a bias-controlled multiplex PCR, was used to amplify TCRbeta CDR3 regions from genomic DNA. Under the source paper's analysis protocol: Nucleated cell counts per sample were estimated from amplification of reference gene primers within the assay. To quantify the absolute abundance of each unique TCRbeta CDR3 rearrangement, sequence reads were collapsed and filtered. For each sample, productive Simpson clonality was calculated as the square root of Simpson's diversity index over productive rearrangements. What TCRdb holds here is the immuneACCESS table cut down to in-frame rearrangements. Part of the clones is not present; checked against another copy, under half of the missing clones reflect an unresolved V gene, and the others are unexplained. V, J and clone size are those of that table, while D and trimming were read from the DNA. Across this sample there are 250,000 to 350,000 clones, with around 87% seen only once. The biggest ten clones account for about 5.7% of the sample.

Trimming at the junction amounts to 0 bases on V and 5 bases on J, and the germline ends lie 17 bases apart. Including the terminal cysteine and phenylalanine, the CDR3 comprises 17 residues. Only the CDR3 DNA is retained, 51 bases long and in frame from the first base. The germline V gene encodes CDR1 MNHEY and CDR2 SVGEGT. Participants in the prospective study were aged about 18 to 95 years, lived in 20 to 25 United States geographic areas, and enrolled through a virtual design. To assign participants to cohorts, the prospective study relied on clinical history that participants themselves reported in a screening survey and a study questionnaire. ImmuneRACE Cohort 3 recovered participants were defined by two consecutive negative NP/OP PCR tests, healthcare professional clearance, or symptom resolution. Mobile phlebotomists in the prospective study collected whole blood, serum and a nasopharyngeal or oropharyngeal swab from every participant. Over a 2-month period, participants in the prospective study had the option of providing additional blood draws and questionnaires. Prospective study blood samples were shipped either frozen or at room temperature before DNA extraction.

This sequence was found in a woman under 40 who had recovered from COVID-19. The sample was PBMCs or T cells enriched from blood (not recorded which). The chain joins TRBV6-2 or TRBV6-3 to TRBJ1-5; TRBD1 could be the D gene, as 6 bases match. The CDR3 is CASSYSTGRGGDQPQHF. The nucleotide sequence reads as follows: TGTGCCAGCAGTTACTCGACGGGCAGGGGCGGTGATCAGCCCCAGCATTTT.